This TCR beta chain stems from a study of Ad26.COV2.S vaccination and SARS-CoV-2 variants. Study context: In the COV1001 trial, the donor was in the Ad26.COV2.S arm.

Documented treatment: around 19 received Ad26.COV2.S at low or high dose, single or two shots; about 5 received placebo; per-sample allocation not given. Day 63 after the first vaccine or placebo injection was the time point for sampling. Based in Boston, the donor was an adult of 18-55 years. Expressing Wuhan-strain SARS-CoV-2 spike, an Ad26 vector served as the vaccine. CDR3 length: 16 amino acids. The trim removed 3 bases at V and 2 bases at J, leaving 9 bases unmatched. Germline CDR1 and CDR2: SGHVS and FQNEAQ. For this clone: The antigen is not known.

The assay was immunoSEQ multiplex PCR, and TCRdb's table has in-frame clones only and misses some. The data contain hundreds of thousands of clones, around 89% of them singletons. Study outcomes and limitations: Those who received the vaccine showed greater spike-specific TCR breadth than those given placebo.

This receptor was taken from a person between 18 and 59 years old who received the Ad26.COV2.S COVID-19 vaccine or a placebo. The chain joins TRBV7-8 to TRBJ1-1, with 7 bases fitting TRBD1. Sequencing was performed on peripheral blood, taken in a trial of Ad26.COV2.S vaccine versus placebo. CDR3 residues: CASSFRDSSLNTEAFF. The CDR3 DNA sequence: TGTGCCAGCAGCTTCCGGGACAGCTCCCTAAACACTGAAGCTTTCTTT.